Many counts were recorded for the clone carrying this T cell receptor beta chain. Its antigen is unknown. By quantitative 5'-RACE with molecular barcodes, the TCR beta libraries were made. TCRdb called the 5' RACE reads again in MiXCR, with one record for every CDR3 protein. The data contain about 210,000 distinct CDR3 sequences, 6% to 8% of them singletons. The data derive from a study of CD8 T cells in ankylosing spondylitis. Study-level findings and limits: Those disease-linked clones were CD8+; they were also relatively rare in peripheral blood. Reports say disease-linked clones showed up significantly more in matched ankylosing spondylitis synovial fluid. Among TCR beta sequences, a motif of several highly homologous variants appeared characteristic of ankylosing spondylitis blood.

Sequenced input: blood, either unsorted or a sorted T cell fraction (not recorded which). The receptor was derived from a male donor with ankylosing spondylitis.

The CDR3 sequence: CATSGRILGDTDTQYF. The CDR3 nucleotides are TGTGCCACCAGTGGACGGATACTCGGTGACACAGATACGCAGTATTTT. The V and J genes are TRBV24-1 and TRBJ2-3; unclear D gene. Trimming shortened V by 5 bases and J by 2 bases, and 16 bases separated the two germline ends. Germline-derived CDR1 and CDR2 are KGHDR and SFDVKD. This CDR3 comprises 16 residues.